One and the same sample provided the 21 T cell receptor beta chains below, sequenced in a study of shared clonotypes between healthy human individuals. Clones were read by immunoSEQ multiplex PCR, and TCRdb kept only the in-frame ones, dropping some. Among 2 million to 2.5 million clones listed, approximately 96% were seen once. Material for sequencing was naive CD4+ T cells sorted from blood. Stated subset: CD45RA+ positively selected. Every receptor here comes from a man younger than 35 in good health.

This chain joins TRBV6-5 and TRBJ1-6, with no clear D. The germline V and J ends were trimmed by 4 bases and 7 bases, with 5 bases remaining between them. From germline, CDR1 is MNHEY and CDR2 SVGAGI. This CDR3 comprises 12 residues. The DNA for the CDR3 is TGTGCCAGCAGTTCCAAAAATTCACCCCTCCACTTT. The encoded protein is CASSSKNSPLHF.

The chain employs TRBV5-4 and TRBJ2-2; D remains unclear. This CDR3 has 20 amino acids. Per germline, CDR1 SGHNT and CDR2 YYREEE (reference sequence). V shed 1 base and J shed 4 bases, with 26 bases lying between them. This CDR3 is CASSLRAPSSWPKTTGELFF. CDR3 bases: TGTGCCAGCAGCTTGCGGGCCCCGTCTTCATGGCCCAAAACCACCGGGGAGCTGTTTTTT.

The chain uses TRBV9 and TRBJ1-5, with 9 bases fitting TRBD1. The CDR3 runs 15 residues. Germline CDR1 is SGDLS and CDR2 is YYNGEE. V was clipped by 0 bases and J by 7 bases; unmatched bases: 5. The CDR3 region has the DNA TGTGCCAGCAGCGTAGGGACAGGGGTCCACCAGCCCCAGCATTTT. Its protein product is CASSVGTGVHQPQHF.

This chain links TRBV27 with TRBJ1-4, with TRBD1 as a possible D gene (5 bases). The germline gives CDR1 MNHEY, CDR2 SMNVEV (reference sequence). Trimming took 7 bases from V and 3 from J, leaving 12 bases between them. This CDR3 is built from 14 residues. Written as DNA, the CDR3 is TGTGCCAGCACCTCTCTGGGGCCTAATGAAAAACTGTTTTTT. Residues: CASTSLGPNEKLFF.

The genes are TRBV19 and TRBJ2-5; TRBD2 agrees at 10 bases. CDR3 size: 13 residues. Germline V gene lookup returns CDR1 LNHDA and CDR2 SQIVND (reference sequence). With V trimmed by 5 bases and J by 4 bases, 1 base remained unmatched. The DNA of the CDR3 is TGTGCCAGTAGTCGACTAGCGGGAGAGACCCAGTACTTC. Amino acids: CASSRLAGETQYF.

As DNA, the CDR3 is TGTGCCAGCAGTTACGAGGGACTAGGCACAGATACGCAGTATTTT. It specifies CASSYEGLGTDTQYF. The rearrangement joins TRBV6-5 to TRBJ2-3; 8 positions agree with TRBD2. The CDR3 consists of 15 residues. The V and J ends lost 2 bases and 1 base, in that order; junction bases with no gene match: 2. Germline-derived CDR1 and CDR2 are MNHEY and SVGAGI.

The V and J genes are TRBV15 and TRBJ2-5, with 7 bases aligning to TRBD2. The CDR3 has 13 amino acids. V dropped 6 bases and J dropped 5; count of bases not matched to a gene: 6. The germline V gene encodes CDR1 LNHNV and CDR2 YYDKDF (reference sequence). CDR3 coding DNA: TGTGCCACCAGTCCGGGGGGTAGGGAGACCCAGTACTTC. Its translation: CATSPGGRETQYF.

Concerning this clone: Within the sample, other DNA sequences also encode this same CDR3. The rearrangement uses TRBV5-1 and TRBJ2-3; TRBD2 aligns across 8 bases. The V gene end was trimmed by 4 bases and the J gene end by 2 bases; junction bases not matched to a gene: 3. The CDR3 length is 14 residues. Germline lookup yields CDR1 SGHRS and CDR2 YFSETQ. The CDR3 region has the DNA TGCGCCAGCAGCCCCGGGGGGGCCACAGATACGCAGTATTTT. Protein sequence: CASSPGGATDTQYF.

This clone appeared a few times. Within the sample, other DNA sequences also encode this same CDR3. The CDR3 nucleotides read TGTGCCAGCAGCTTAGCGGGGTTGAACACTGAAGCTTTCTTT. Its translation: CASSLAGLNTEAFF. The V and J genes are TRBV7-8 and TRBJ1-1; D is unresolved. The CDR3 is 14 amino acids. Trimming removed 0 bases from V and 0 bases from J, with 5 bases in between. In germline, CDR1 is SGHVS, CDR2 FQNEAQ.

The chain employs TRBV30 and TRBJ2-3, with 7 bases that match TRBD1. V dropped 5 bases and J dropped 2; count of bases not matched to a gene: 10. Germline V gene data show CDR1 as GTSNPN and CDR2 as SVGIG (reference sequence). The CDR3 length is 15 residues. The DNA of the CDR3 is TGTGCCTGGGGACGGGGACAGTTATCCACAGATACGCAGTATTTT. Translation: CAWGRGQLSTDTQYF.

The V call is TRBV5-1, the J call TRBJ2-7, with TRBD2 as a possible D gene (5 bases). Trimming shortened V by 5 bases and J by 0 bases, and 15 bases separated the two germline ends. The CDR3 is made up of 15 amino acids. Per germline, CDR1 SGHRS and CDR2 YFSETQ. The DNA for the CDR3 is TGCGCCAGCAGTGTTCGGGGTCCTAGCTCCTACGAGCAGTACTTC. Translation gives CASSVRGPSSYEQYF.

V usage is TRBV25-1 and J usage is TRBJ2-7; possible D gene TRBD1, 5 bases. This CDR3 is 12 amino acids long. Trimming pared 6 bases from V and 5 bases from J, leaving 11 bases between. Germline lookup yields CDR1 MGHDK and CDR2 SYGVNS. CDR3 residues: CASSPGFNEQYF. Here the CDR3 DNA reads TGTGCCAGCAGCCCAGGGTTCAACGAGCAGTACTTC.

The V and J genes are TRBV10-1 and TRBJ2-7; D is possibly TRBD2 (5 bases). Germline CDR1 reads WNHNN; CDR2 reads SYGVQD (reference sequence). CDR3 length equals 15 residues. V lost 0 bases and J 4 bases, leaving 13 bases between the germline ends. The DNA of the CDR3 is TGCGCCAGCAGTGAGTCGAACGGGGATAGATACGAGCAGTACTTC. Its protein product is CASSESNGDRYEQYF.

The chain uses TRBV19 and TRBJ2-7; weak D call: TRBD1 (6 bases). This CDR3 region has 14 residues. The ends were cut back, 3 bases at V and 5 bases at J, with 14 bases in the middle. The germline gives CDR1 LNHDA, CDR2 SQIVND (reference sequence). The CDR3 protein is CASSIYGQMDEQYF. The CDR3 DNA reads TGTGCCAGTAGTATTTACGGACAGATGGACGAGCAGTACTTC. Supplemented by reference TRBV19 and TRBJ2-7, the full variable domain reads DGGITQSPKYLFRKEGQNVTLSCEQNLNHDAMYWYRQDPGQGLRLIYYSQIVNDFQKGDIAEGYSVSREKKESFPLTVTSAQKNPTAFYLCASSIYGQMDEQYFGPGTRLTVT.

Notes on this clone: Other DNA sequences of this sample code for an identical CDR3. This chain links TRBV4-1 with TRBJ2-5, with 11 bases that match TRBD2. V lost 4 bases to trimming and J lost 4 bases; unmatched junction nucleotides: 5. CDR1 and CDR2 (germline): MGHRA, YSYEKL. This CDR3 contains 15 residues. CDR3 amino acids: CASSPGLAGRETQYF. CDR3 DNA: TGCGCCAGCAGCCCCGGACTAGCGGGTAGAGAGACCCAGTACTTC.

This chain joins TRBV6-5 and TRBJ2-7, with TRBD2 as a possible D gene (6 bases). Germline V lookup: CDR1 MNHEY, CDR2 SVGAGI. V was clipped by 5 bases and J by 6 bases, with 20 bases between them. The CDR3 is 15 residues long. CDR3 nucleotide sequence: TGTGCCAGCAGTAAACAGTTGGCGGGGTATGGCGAGCAGTACTTC. Its translation: CASSKQLAGYGEQYF.

The rearrangement uses TRBV10-1 and TRBJ2-7, with D maybe TRBD2 (6 bases). Looked up from germline, CDR1 is WNHNN and CDR2 is SYGVQD (reference sequence). This CDR3 spans 13 amino acids. Trimming took 3 bases from V and 6 from J, leaving 12 bases between them. CDR3 residues: CASSESPGLEQYF. The CDR3 bases are TGCGCCAGCAGTGAATCCCCGGGACTCGAGCAGTACTTC.

The rearrangement uses TRBV19 and TRBJ1-2; TRBD1 matches at 9 bases. The CDR3 is 13 residues long. J gave up 8 bases and V 5 bases, and 6 bases lay outside the gene matches. From germline, CDR1 is LNHDA and CDR2 SQIVND (reference sequence). The CDR3 sequence: CASSEQGARGYTF. CDR3 sequence (DNA): TGTGCCAGTAGTGAACAGGGGGCGCGGGGCTACACCTTC.

This clone was found once. Other DNA variants within this sample encode the same CDR3. The chain joins TRBV6-5 to TRBJ1-2; D call uncertain. CDR3 size: 11 residues. Trimming stripped 6 bases from V and 4 bases from J, with 6 bases between. Germline CDR1 reads MNHEY; CDR2 reads SVGAGI. CDR3 region: CASRGGYGYTF. CDR3 nucleotides: TGTGCCAGCAGAGGTGGCTATGGCTACACCTTC.

V usage is TRBV27 and J usage is TRBJ1-1, with D unclear. Looked up from germline, CDR1 is MNHEY and CDR2 is SMNVEV (reference sequence). The CDR3 is 13 residues long. V was shortened by 5 bases and J by 4 bases, with 11 bases between the two germline ends. CDR3: CASSQRSSTEAFF. CDR3 sequence (DNA): TGTGCCAGCAGTCAGCGGTCTAGCACTGAAGCTTTCTTT.

This chain connects TRBV11-2 to TRBJ1-2; D gene uncertain. Between the trimmed V and J ends, which lost 5 bases and 3 bases, there was a span of 7 bases. The CDR3 sequence is 12 residues long. Germline V gene lookup returns CDR1 SGHAT and CDR2 FQNNGV. CDR3 protein: CASSREDYGYTF. As DNA, the CDR3 is TGTGCCAGCAGCCGGGAAGACTATGGCTACACCTTC.